This T cell receptor (beta chain) was profiled in a study of cytomegalovirus exposure and HLA in healthy donors. Whole-study findings and limits: HLA allele associations emerged for around 15,000 TCR beta sequences in a later analysis, at 0.05 false discovery rate. Rarity marked most TCR sequences, yet some public TCRs occurred in many donors.

Of note for this clone: What it binds is not known.

The PCR contained 60 Vbeta and 13 Jbeta primers. The table came from immunoSEQ multiplex PCR; TCRdb's copy has only in-frame clones and leaves some out. The sample records about 130,000 clones, about 80% being singletons. This CDR3 contains 13 residues. V gave up 6 bases and J gave up 4 bases, with 10 bases separating them. Per germline, CDR1 MRHNA and CDR2 SNTAGT. The sequencing input was PBMCs. The receptor was isolated from a boy aged 2 to 10 in good health and CMV-seronegative. The rearrangement uses TRBV6-4 and TRBJ2-1; no firm D call. As DNA, the CDR3 is TGTGCCAGCAGCTCGAACTTGTACAATGAGCAGTTCTTC. The encoded protein is CASSSNLYNEQFF.